Sequencing of this T cell receptor beta chain was carried out in a study of blood T cell repertoires in COVID-19. About the study: Sample material is recorded as cDNA or gDNA derived from T cells, B-cell-depleted T cells, or PBMCs.

V was pared by 4 bases and J by 12 bases, with 7 bases of the junction left unmatched. The CDR3 length is 12 residues. Germline V gene sequence: CDR1 SGHRS, CDR2 YFSETQ. Libraries were prepared by immunoSEQ multiplex PCR; TCRdb keeps only in-frame clonotypes and omits some of them. This sample carries about 100,000 clones, 80% of them seen once, and the ten largest clones take roughly 12%. The receptor's source is an older woman with acute or convalescent COVID-19. The V call is TRBV5-1, the J call TRBJ1-1; 9 bases align to TRBD1. Sequencing was done on a sample of peripheral blood. CDR3 coding DNA: TGCGCCAGCAGCCCGGGACAGGGTCGTACTTTCTTT. Protein sequence: CASSPGQGRTFF. The full variable domain, in which reference TRBV5-1 and TRBJ1-1 provide the parts outside the CDR3, is KAGVTQTPRYLIKTRGQQVTLSCSPISGHRSVSWYQQTPGQGLQFLFEYFSETQRNKGNFPGRFSGRQFSNSRSEMNVSTLELGDSALYLCASSPGQGRTFFGQGTRLTVV.